Sequencing of this T cell receptor (beta chain) was carried out in a study of blood T cell repertoires in COVID-19. Study summary: Collection of acute and convalescent COVID-19 samples took place in the United States, Italy and Spain. T cells, B-cell-depleted T cells, or PBMCs supplied cDNA or gDNA.

The V end lost 5 bases, the J end lost 0 bases, and 7 bases lay between the germline ends. The CDR3 length is 14 residues. Germline assignment: CDR1 LNHDA and CDR2 SQIVND (reference sequence). Per the authors' pipeline: The authors estimated nucleated cell counts from reference gene primer amplification. Profiling relied on immunoSEQ multiplex PCR, and the TCRdb table lists in-frame clones only, not all of them. The V and J calls and clone size come from that table; D and trimming were worked out from the DNA. The sample lists 150,000 to 200,000 clones, around 80% seen once, with around 8% in the top ten. Seattle-derived patients entered the study during active infection and were followed longitudinally.

This chain joins TRBV19 and TRBJ2-2; D gene ambiguous. Sequencing used peripheral blood. This sequence originates from a woman aged 60 to 75 with COVID-19, enrolled during active disease. The CDR3, as DNA: TGTGCCAGTAGTTCGGGTCCGAACACCGGGGAGCTGTTTTTT. As protein: CASSSGPNTGELFF. Together with reference TRBV19 and TRBJ2-2, the CDR3 gives the full variable domain: DGGITQSPKYLFRKEGQNVTLSCEQNLNHDAMYWYRQDPGQGLRLIYYSQIVNDFQKGDIAEGYSVSREKKESFPLTVTSAQKNPTAFYLCASSSGPNTGELFFGEGSRLTVL.